The T cell receptor (beta chain) described here comes from a study of T cells in Graves' hyperthyroidism and ophthalmopathy (dated by TCRdb to the late 2010s). Turning to the overall study: Peripheral blood was collected at initial diagnosis, before any treatment. A discovery cohort of about a hundred patients, about 40 with Graves' ophthalmopathy and 55 to 65 with stable Graves' hyperthyroidism, was used to find distinguishing TCR V-J signatures. Prospective prediction of ophthalmopathy was tested in an independent validation cohort consisting of about 19 hyperthyroidism patients and around 16 patients who later progressed to ophthalmopathy. The 85 to 100 discovery patients were randomly split 7:3 into training and test sets. Thyroid tissue and blood T-cell repertoires from several Graves' hyperthyroidism patients were also compared in the study. Once sampling was done, hyperthyroidism patients were given methimazole at a starting dose of 30 mg daily, whereas ophthalmopathy patients were given high-dose intravenous methylprednisolone. The paper describes TCR Vbeta CDR3 sequencing of about 140 peripheral blood samples, made up of 43 ophthalmopathy patients, 70 to 75 hyperthyroidism patients and about 17 progressor patients.

Amplification of TCR beta CDR3 regions was carried out from RNA transcripts. For the first round of RT-PCR on the TCR CDR3, the HTBI primer set was used together with the Qiagen OneStep RT-PCR kit. The libraries were constructed in a second round of multiplex PCR and then size-selected and purified. Sequencing of the libraries was done on an Illumina HiSeq2000 using paired-end 100 bp reads. The authors' pipeline ran thus. SOAPnuke was used to process the raw data, with reads discarded if the reads contained adapters or uncalled bases, had a mean Phred below 15, or lacked an exact constant-primer or identifier match. High-quality paired reads were merged with COPE v1.2.5, and unique nucleotide sequences were defined as clonotypes. Clonotypes were aligned to IMGT TRBV, TRBD and TRBJ reference segments using MiTCR v1.1. Only V-J combinations with frequency above 0.0001, covering 98% to 99.2% of repertoires, were analysed. A TCS score was defined as the ratio between F50 (clonal expansion) and ExV (chaos), using BLOSUM62-based TCRdist between CDR3 peptides within each V-J. Welch's t-statistics and random forest reduced around 510 V-J features to roughly 13, which were used in a naive Bayes classifier (R e1071). The raw public data were reprocessed by TCRdb itself: fastp quality trimming at Q25, MiXCR clonotype calling, in-frame beta chains only. CDR3 protein duplicates are merged, each entry listing the most common genes and DNA. These V and J calls derive from TCRdb rather than the authors' analysis. The sample table records 700,000 or so distinct CDR3 sequences; about 17% of these occur just once. 8.4% of the sample belongs to the ten largest clones.

The junction shows trimming of 6 bases on V and 2 bases on J, plus 13 bases between the germline ends. The CDR3 spans 15 residues, from the cysteine through the phenylalanine. Only the CDR3 DNA is retained, 45 bases long and in frame from the first base. In the germline V gene, CDR1 corresponds to KGHSH and CDR2 to LQKENI. This clonotype has at least ten counts. Its antigen remains unidentified. Base qualities are not recorded, but no much larger clone differs from it by a single base. General conclusions and limits of the study: In validation, the model predicted progression to ophthalmopathy a median of roughly 6.5 months before onset, with around 70% sensitivity and roughly 79% specificity. In cross-validation, a model built on a 13 V-J signature told ophthalmopathy apart from stable hyperthyroidism with just under 90% sensitivity and roughly 82% specificity, and in testing the same model reached 80%/75%. Sample size was not statistically predetermined, and investigators were not blinded to group allocation. Blood samples also contained most of the expanded thyroid clonotypes (frequency above 0.001), which suggests that blood repertoires may reflect thyroid immune responses.

Stable Graves' hyperthyroidism was defined as no progression to ophthalmopathy during 18 months of follow-up. Hyperthyroidism patients were newly diagnosed, had a disease duration of under 2 months, and were aged 18 to 65 years. Exclusion was applied to patients with uncontrolled infections, other autoimmune diseases, pregnancy or lactation. Clinical symptoms, serum thyroxine and TRAb, thyroid ultrasound, and orbital computed tomography formed the basis for the diagnoses. PBMCs were separated from roughly 10 ml of fresh peripheral blood using Ficoll-Paque density gradient centrifugation. Total RNA was extracted with Trizol reagent, and quality was checked on an Agilent 2100 Bioanalyzer.

Input material: blood. The receptor was derived from a man younger than 30 with Graves' hyperthyroidism. The rearrangement combines TRBV18 with TRBJ2-2, with TRBD1 perhaps the D gene, on 6 matching bases. The CDR3 amino acid sequence is: CASSAGTPNTGELFF. The nucleotide sequence is given as TGTGCCAGCTCTGCCGGGACACCAAACACCGGGGAGCTGTTTTTT.